This TCR beta chain emerged from a study of graft-versus-host responses after intestinal transplantation. Whole-study context: Transplant recipients had multivisceral, liver-intestinal, or isolated intestinal grafts.

The assay was immunoSEQ multiplex PCR, and TCRdb's table has in-frame clones only and misses some. The sample carries about 15,000 clones, roughly 81% recorded once. To release intraepithelial and lamina propria lymphocytes, the graft tissue was processed. V lost 4 bases, J lost 5 bases, and 11 bases lay in between. Germline CDR1 GTSNPN, CDR2 SVGIG (reference sequence). The CDR3 length is 12 residues. V gene TRBV30 combines with J gene TRBJ1-2; a weak D match, TRBD1 (6 bases). The origin of this receptor is a human patient who received an intestinal transplant, so some T cells may come from the graft donor. This specimen consisted of ileum tissue, obtained 14 days after transplant. CDR3 nucleotides: TGTGCCTGGATAGAGGGGGGGTATGGCTACACCTTC. Amino acid sequence: CAWIEGGYGYTF.